This T cell receptor beta chain emerged from a study of regulatory T cells in long-lasting Graves disease. Whole-study findings and limits: TCR diversity was lower in persistent Graves' patients (versus newly diagnosed ones). Segments TRBV28, TRBJ1-2 and TRBJ2-5 showed preferential usage in persistent disease. Relative to new patients (roughly 1,000), persistent patients exhibited greater sharing of public clonotypes (about 3,000).

The time point: persistent/refractory GD, antithyroid drugs over 5 years with positive TRAb. From PBMCs, RNA was extracted and then used to make the TCR library. Graves' disease diagnoses followed American Thyroid Association guidelines. The V end lost 2 bases, the J end lost 1 base, and 13 bases lay between the germline ends. The CDR3 has 17 amino acids. Germline CDR1 SGHKS, CDR2 YYEKEE (reference sequence). In this sample, this clonotype turned up a few times. The antigen is unknown. Researchers made TCR beta libraries by using iRepertoire HTBI primers and running Arm-PCR on CDR3 regions. TCRdb ran MiXCR on the multiplex PCR reads and lists one entry per CDR3 protein. The sample shows roughly 400,000 distinct CDR3 sequences, roughly a fifth of them seen only once.

The source of this sequence is a female donor with Graves disease. The source was peripheral blood mononuclear cells (PBMCs), collected when the disease was refractory, from a patient treated with antithyroid drugs. The rearrangement joins TRBV5-5 to TRBJ2-6; D is possibly TRBD2 (5 bases). The CDR3 loop is CASSLEGLISGANVLTF. CDR3 in DNA: TGTGCCAGCAGCTTAGAGGGCTTGATATCTGGGGCCAACGTCCTGACTTTC.